This T cell receptor beta chain comes out of a study of T cells in Graves' hyperthyroidism and ophthalmopathy. Whole-study context: At the time of initial diagnosis and before any treatment, peripheral blood was collected.

RNA transcripts served as the template for amplifying TCR beta CDR3 regions. In the first-round RT-PCR of the TCR CDR3, the HTBI primer set was used. A single record per CDR3 protein comes from TCRdb applying MiXCR to the multiplex PCR reads. The sample gives 490,000 or so distinct CDR3 sequences, around 15% of which show up once; roughly 29% is in the top ten. The germline CDR1 and CDR2 sequences are MDHEN and SYDVKM. The CDR3 runs 16 residues. Trimming removed 8 bases at V and 1 base at J, with 19 bases between. Many counts were recorded for this clonotype. Those patients with uncontrolled infection, other autoimmune disease, pregnancy or lactation were excluded.

The source is a woman younger than 45 with Graves' ophthalmopathy. The sample comprised blood. The rearrangement uses TRBV28 and TRBJ2-3; D assignment may be TRBD1 or TRBD2 (5 bases each). This chain's CDR3 is CASGVVAGDRTDTQYF. DNA for the CDR3: TGTGCCAGCGGGGTTGTGGCCGGGGACCGCACAGATACGCAGTATTTT.